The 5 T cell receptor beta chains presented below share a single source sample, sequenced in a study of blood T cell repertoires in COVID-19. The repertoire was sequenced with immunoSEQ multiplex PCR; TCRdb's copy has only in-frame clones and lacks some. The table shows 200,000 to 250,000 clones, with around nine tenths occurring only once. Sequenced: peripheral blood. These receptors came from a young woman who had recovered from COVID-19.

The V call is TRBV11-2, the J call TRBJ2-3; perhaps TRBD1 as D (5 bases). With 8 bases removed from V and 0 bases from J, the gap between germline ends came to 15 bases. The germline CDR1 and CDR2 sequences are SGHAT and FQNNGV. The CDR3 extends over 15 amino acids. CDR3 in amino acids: CASERGRSSTDTQYF. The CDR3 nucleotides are TGTGCCAGCGAAAGGGGCCGGTCCAGCACAGATACGCAGTATTTT.

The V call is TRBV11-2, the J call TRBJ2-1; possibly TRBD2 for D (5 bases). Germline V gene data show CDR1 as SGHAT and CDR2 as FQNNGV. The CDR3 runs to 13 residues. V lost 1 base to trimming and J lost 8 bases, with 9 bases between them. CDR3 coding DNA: TGTGCCAGCAGCTTAGGGGGAGTCTATGAGCAGTTCTTC. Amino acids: CASSLGGVYEQFF.

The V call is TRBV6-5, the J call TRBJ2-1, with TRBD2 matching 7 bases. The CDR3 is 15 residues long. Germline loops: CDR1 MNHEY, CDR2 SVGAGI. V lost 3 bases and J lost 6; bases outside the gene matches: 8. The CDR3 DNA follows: TGTGCCAGCAGTTATTTTAGGACTAGGGCCAATGAGCAGTTCTTC. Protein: CASSYFRTRANEQFF.

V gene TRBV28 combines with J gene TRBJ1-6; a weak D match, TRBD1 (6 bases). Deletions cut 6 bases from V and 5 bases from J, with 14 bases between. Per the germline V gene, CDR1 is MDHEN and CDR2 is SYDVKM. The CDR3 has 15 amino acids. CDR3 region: CASRTRDTHNSPLHF. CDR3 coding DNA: TGTGCCAGCAGGACCCGGGACACTCATAATTCACCCCTCCACTTT.

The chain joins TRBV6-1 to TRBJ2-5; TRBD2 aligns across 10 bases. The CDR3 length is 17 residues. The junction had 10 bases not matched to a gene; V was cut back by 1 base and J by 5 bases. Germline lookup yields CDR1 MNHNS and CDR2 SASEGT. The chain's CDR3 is CASSEEASGRAYETQYF. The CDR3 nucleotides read TGTGCCAGCAGTGAAGAGGCTAGCGGGAGAGCTTACGAGACCCAGTACTTC.